A selection of T cell receptor beta chains follows, all from one sample in a study of blood T cell repertoires in COVID-19. Repertoires were generated with immunoSEQ multiplex PCR, while TCRdb's copy carries only in-frame clones and drops some. The sample yields some 220,000 clones, around 80% seen once. Sequencing was done on a sample of peripheral blood. The origin of the receptors is a woman aged 55-75 years who had recovered from COVID-19. CDR3s include the opening cysteine and the closing phenylalanine or tryptophan. A D gene is named only where the DNA matches it firmly. Only part of the rows carry a size: once, few, many, or a class if the clone is expanded.

cdr3_aa,cdr3_nt,v_call,d_call,j_call,clone_size
CASSQDYRGFQPQHF,TGTGCCAGCAGCCAAGATTATCGAGGGTTTCAGCCCCAGCATTTT,TRBV4-2,-,TRBJ1-5,-
CASSSRRDSFGEQFF,TGTGCCAGCAGTTCCCGCCGGGACTCTTTTGGTGAGCAGTTCTTC,TRBV27,-,TRBJ2-1,-
CASSLGLASEQYF,TGTGCCAGCAGCTTGGGACTAGCGAGTGAGCAGTACTTC,TRBV7-3,TRBD2,TRBJ2-7,-
CASSFPGNYGYTF,TGCGCCAGCAGCTTTCCGGGGAACTATGGCTACACCTTC,TRBV5-1,-,TRBJ1-2,few
CASSQGARTEAFF,TGTGCCAGCAGCCAGGGGGCGCGTACTGAAGCTTTCTTT,TRBV3-1/TRBV3-2,-,TRBJ1-1,-
CASSGYRGESYNEQFF,TGTGCCAGCAGTGGATACAGGGGAGAATCCTACAATGAGCAGTTCTTC,TRBV27,TRBD1,TRBJ2-1,once
CASSQDKTTRYEQYF,TGTGCCAGCAGCCAAGACAAAACGACTAGATACGAGCAGTACTTC,TRBV5-4,-,TRBJ2-7,-
CASSTDRYSNQPQHF,TGTGCCAGCTCAACAGACAGGTATAGCAATCAGCCCCAGCATTTT,TRBV18,-,TRBJ1-5,-
CASLWTGSSYEQYF,TGTGCCAGCCTTTGGACGGGGAGCTCCTACGAGCAGTACTTC,TRBV6-5,-,TRBJ2-7,-
CASSLSLDSYNEQFF,TGCGCCAGCAGCTTGAGCCTAGACTCCTACAATGAGCAGTTCTTC,TRBV5-1,-,TRBJ2-1,-
CATSDSKTGGTEAFF,TGTGCCACCAGTGATTCCAAGACAGGGGGGACTGAAGCTTTCTTT,TRBV24-1,TRBD1,TRBJ1-1,-
CASSLRQEETQYF,TGTGCCAGCAGCCTGCGACAAGAAGAGACCCAGTACTTC,TRBV5-6,-,TRBJ2-5,-
CASSPGTGMRGEQFF,TGTGCCAGCTCACCAGGCACAGGGATGAGAGGTGAGCAGTTCTTC,TRBV18,-,TRBJ2-1,-
CASSDPAGGRDTQYF,TGTGCCAGCAGTGACCCAGCGGGGGGGCGGGATACGCAGTATTTT,TRBV6-1,TRBD2,TRBJ2-3,-
CASSVVSGTGFNEKLFF,TGTGCCAGCAGCGTAGTTTCCGGGACAGGCTTTAATGAAAAACTGTTTTTT,TRBV9,TRBD1,TRBJ1-4,-
CASSLDRADTQYF,TGTGCCAGCAGCCTCGACAGGGCAGATACGCAGTATTTT,TRBV11-1,TRBD1,TRBJ2-3,-
CASSFEGMYGYTF,TGTGCCAGCAGCTTTGAGGGAATGTATGGCTACACCTTC,TRBV7-9,-,TRBJ1-2,once
CASSQAGHVNTEAFF,TGTGCCAGCAGCCAAGCGGGACACGTGAACACTGAAGCTTTCTTT,TRBV4-2,-,TRBJ1-1,few
CAISEEVLYGYTF,TGTGCCATCAGTGAAGAGGTTCTCTATGGCTACACCTTC,TRBV10-3,-,TRBJ1-2,-
CASSPEQGLTRSNGYTF,TGTGCCAGCTCACCGGAACAGGGCCTTACAAGATCCAATGGCTACACCTTC,TRBV18,-,TRBJ1-2,-
CASSVRGADTQYF,TGTGCCAGCAGTGTTCGGGGAGCGGATACGCAGTATTTT,TRBV5-5,-,TRBJ2-3,-
CASSDPRQGTEAFF,TGTGCCAGCAGTGATCCGAGACAGGGTACTGAAGCTTTCTTT,TRBV2,TRBD1,TRBJ1-1,-
CASSEGGYEQYF,TGTGCCAGCAGTGAAGGAGGGTACGAGCAGTACTTC,TRBV2,-,TRBJ2-7,-
CASSSDRGAGELFF,TGTGCCAGCAGCTCAGACAGGGGCGCCGGGGAGCTGTTTTTT,TRBV7-2,TRBD1,TRBJ2-2,-
CASSLYSYGYTF,TGTGCCAGCAGCTTGTACAGCTATGGCTACACCTTC,TRBV5-4,-,TRBJ1-2,-
CASSFGGQHNEQFF,TGCGCCAGCAGTTTCGGTGGACAACACAATGAGCAGTTCTTC,TRBV5-1,-,TRBJ2-1,-
CASSFVDRVYPGAKNIQYF,TGTGCCAGCAGTTTTGTAGACAGGGTGTACCCGGGTGCCAAAAACATTCAGTACTTC,TRBV28,TRBD1,TRBJ2-4,-
CASSVVEVQRDNEQFF,TGTGCCAGCAGCGTAGTAGAGGTCCAGCGCGACAATGAGCAGTTCTTC,TRBV9,-,TRBJ2-1,-
CAITRGLGETQYF,TGTGCCATAACGCGGGGGCTCGGGGAGACCCAGTACTTC,TRBV10-3,-,TRBJ2-5,-
CAWTPSSSDQPQHF,TGTGCCTGGACCCCCTCGAGTTCCGATCAGCCCCAGCATTTT,TRBV30,-,TRBJ1-5,-
CASSLRTGGVEKLFF,TGTGCCAGCAGCCTACGGACAGGGGGCGTGGAAAAACTGTTTTTT,TRBV5-4,TRBD1,TRBJ1-4,-
CASNRGGADTQYF,TGTGCCAGCAACAGGGGCGGGGCGGATACGCAGTATTTT,TRBV7-9,-,TRBJ2-3,-
CASSNKQGTNEKLFF,TGTGCCAGTAGCAACAAACAGGGAACTAATGAAAAACTGTTTTTT,TRBV19,-,TRBJ1-4,-
CASSLAGLVPHEQYF,TGTGCCAGCAGCTTAGCGGGACTAGTCCCCCACGAGCAGTACTTC,TRBV7-6,TRBD2,TRBJ2-7,-
CASSFKRGGLTGELFF,TGTGCCAGCAGCTTTAAACGGGGGGGCCTCACCGGGGAGCTGTTTTTT,TRBV5-4,TRBD2,TRBJ2-2,-
CASSLVGGGMYQETQYF,TGTGCCAGCAGCTTAGTCGGCGGGGGGATGTACCAAGAGACCCAGTACTTC,TRBV7-2,TRBD2,TRBJ2-5,-
CATASGATNEKLFF,TGTGCCACGGCGTCAGGGGCAACTAATGAAAAACTGTTTTTT,TRBV6-5,-,TRBJ1-4,-
CASSQDFIAKNIQYF,TGCGCCAGCAGCCAAGATTTTATAGCCAAAAACATTCAGTACTTC,TRBV4-1,-,TRBJ2-4,-
CASSDRLNTEAFF,TGTGCCAGCAGCGACAGATTGAACACTGAAGCTTTCTTT,TRBV7-8,-,TRBJ1-1,-
CASSLVGADTEAFF,TGTGCCAGCAGCTTAGTAGGGGCAGACACTGAAGCTTTCTTT,TRBV7-9,-,TRBJ1-1,-
CASSADLNTEAFF,TGTGCCAGCAGTGCAGATCTGAACACTGAAGCTTTCTTT,TRBV2,-,TRBJ1-1,-
CASSRQFQETQYF,TGTGCCAGCAGCCGACAGTTCCAAGAGACCCAGTACTTC,TRBV7-3,-,TRBJ2-5,-
CASRGRTSEAFF,TGTGCCAGCAGGGGGCGCACTTCTGAAGCTTTCTTT,TRBV6-5,-,TRBJ1-1,-
CASSDGGGPPETQYF,TGTGCCAGCAGTGACGGCGGGGGTCCCCCAGAGACCCAGTACTTC,TRBV6-1,TRBD2,TRBJ2-5,-
CASSLIVSQETQYF,TGCGCCAGCAGCTTGATTGTCAGCCAAGAGACCCAGTACTTC,TRBV5-1,-,TRBJ2-5,-
CASGSGNTEAFF,TGTGCCAGCGGCTCAGGGAACACTGAAGCTTTCTTT,TRBV7-3,-,TRBJ1-1,-
CASSYQGSNEQYF,TGTGCCAGCAGTTACCAGGGCTCCAACGAGCAGTACTTC,TRBV6-2/TRBV6-3,-,TRBJ2-7,few
CAWRGAGGQETQYF,TGTGCCTGGAGGGGAGCAGGGGGGCAAGAGACCCAGTACTTC,TRBV30,-,TRBJ2-5,-
CASSRDFRTGASGNTIYF,TGTGCCAGCAGCCGAGACTTCAGGACAGGGGCCTCTGGAAACACCATATATTTT,TRBV7-8,TRBD1,TRBJ1-3,few
CASSLGSGGDGEAFF,TGTGCCAGCAGCTTAGGATCGGGGGGGGACGGGGAAGCTTTCTTT,TRBV7-6,-,TRBJ1-1,-
CASSLQTGMNTQYF,TGTGCCAGCAGCTTACAGACAGGGATGAATACGCAGTATTTT,TRBV11-2,TRBD1,TRBJ2-3,-
CASSLDAGSRGYTF,TGTGCCAGCAGCTTAGATGCGGGGAGTCGTGGCTACACCTTC,TRBV7-9,-,TRBJ1-2,-
CASTPYGESTDTQYF,TGTGCCAGTACCCCGTATGGAGAGAGCACAGATACGCAGTATTTT,TRBV19,-,TRBJ2-3,-
CASSLRGTEAFF,TGTGCCAGCAGCTTAAGGGGAACTGAAGCTTTCTTT,TRBV7-9,-,TRBJ1-1,-
CASSQGGSGYTF,TGTGCCAGCAGCCAGGGGGGAAGTGGCTACACCTTC,TRBV3-1/TRBV3-2,-,TRBJ1-2,-
CASSVGSRRGIGELFF,TGTGCCAGCAGCGTAGGGAGTAGAAGAGGGATCGGGGAGCTGTTTTTT,TRBV9,-,TRBJ2-2,-
CASSYRERETQYF,TGTGCCAGCAGCTACCGGGAGAGGGAGACCCAGTACTTC,TRBV5-5,-,TRBJ2-5,-